Each of the 15 T cell receptor beta chains below was sequenced from the same sample in a study of blood T cell repertoires in COVID-19. Produced via immunoSEQ multiplex PCR; TCRdb's table is partial and in-frame only. The sample lists around 150,000 clones, roughly 80% occurring once. The sample consisted of peripheral blood. Receptors originate from a man in his sixties who had recovered from COVID-19.

V usage is TRBV19 and J usage is TRBJ1-5; the match to TRBD1 covers 9 bases. V dropped 9 bases and J dropped 0; count of bases not matched to a gene: 15. Per the germline V gene, CDR1 is LNHDA and CDR2 is SQIVND (reference sequence). The CDR3 spans 18 residues. The CDR3 spells CAREKGDREPYSNQPQHF. The CDR3 nucleotides read TGTGCCAGAGAAAAGGGGGACAGGGAGCCCTATAGCAATCAGCCCCAGCATTTT.

This sequence joins TRBV7-2 and TRBJ1-2, with D possibly matching TRBD1 (6 bases). The CDR3 covers 14 residues. Trimming shortened V by 5 bases and J by 3 bases, and 13 bases separated the two germline ends. Germline V gene sequence: CDR1 SGHTA, CDR2 FQGNSA. CDR3 DNA sequence: TGTGCCAGCAGCCCGGGGGGGCGGGACTATGGCTACACCTTC. Its translation is CASSPGGRDYGYTF.

V and J are TRBV19 and TRBJ1-5, with D possibly being TRBD1 (6 bases). Germline CDR1 LNHDA, CDR2 SQIVND (reference sequence). This CDR3 spans 13 amino acids. The V end was cut by 7 bases, the J end by 7 bases, with 14 bases between. CDR3 amino acids: CASIKRGGQPQHF. In DNA form, the CDR3 reads TGTGCCAGTATCAAGAGGGGGGGACAGCCCCAGCATTTT.

This chain connects TRBV6-5 to TRBJ1-5; 8 nucleotides line up with TRBD1. CDR1 is MNHEY, CDR2 SVGAGI, per germline. Germline trimming cut 10 bases from V and 3 bases from J; bases unmatched to any gene: 5. The CDR3 runs to 13 residues. The CDR3 is CATTGGNNQPQHF. CDR3 bases: TGTGCCACCACAGGGGGGAACAATCAGCCCCAGCATTTT.

The chain couples TRBV18 to TRBJ2-3; 9 bases fit TRBD2. V gave up 1 base and J gave up 0 bases; unmatched junction bases: 2. CDR3 length: 16 residues. Germline loops: CDR1 KGHSH, CDR2 LQKENI. The CDR3 reads CASSPRLAGSTDTQYF. CDR3 bases: TGTGCCAGCTCACCACGGCTAGCGGGGAGCACAGATACGCAGTATTTT.

This chain joins TRBV5-1 and TRBJ2-5; unclear D gene. Trimming took 0 bases from V and 0 from J, leaving 9 bases between them. Germline values: CDR1 SGHRS, CDR2 YFSETQ. The CDR3 runs 15 residues. CDR3 in DNA: TGCGCCAGCAGCTTGGGATCGGGTTACCAAGAGACCCAGTACTTC. Protein sequence: CASSLGSGYQETQYF.

This CDR3 is CASSAGTGGNQPQHF. CDR3 DNA sequence: TGTGCCAGCAGCGCCGGGACAGGGGGAAACCAGCCCCAGCATTTT. The V call is TRBV11-1, the J call TRBJ1-5, with 11 bases fitting TRBD1. CDR3 size: 15 residues. Looked up from germline, CDR1 is SGHAT and CDR2 is FQDESV (reference sequence). V trimming: 5 bases; J trimming: 7 bases; junction bases outside the gene matches: 7.

The chain uses TRBV7-2 and TRBJ1-2; D is undetermined. Looked up from germline, CDR1 is SGHTA and CDR2 is FQGNSA. Trimming cost V 5 bases and J 0 bases, with 10 bases left between them. This CDR3 has 14 residues. Here the CDR3 reads CASSPLYANYGYTF. CDR3 coding DNA: TGTGCCAGCAGCCCCCTCTATGCTAACTATGGCTACACCTTC.

The rearrangement joins TRBV7-9 to TRBJ2-5, with 13 positions matching TRBD2. Germline V gene lookup returns CDR1 SEHNR and CDR2 FQNEAQ (reference sequence). The junction had 7 bases not matched to a gene; V was cut back by 4 bases and J by 5 bases. The CDR3 totals 16 residues. Written as DNA, the CDR3 is TGTGCCAGCAGCTCCGGACTAGCGGGAGTGAGCGAGACCCAGTACTTC. This sequence encodes CASSSGLAGVSETQYF.

This chain uses TRBV11-2 with TRBJ2-5; 7 nucleotides agree with TRBD1. The V and J ends lost 6 bases and 4 bases, in that order; junction bases with no gene match: 11. CDR3 length: 15 residues. Per germline, CDR1 SGHAT and CDR2 FQNNGV. CDR3 DNA: TGTGCCAGCAGTCGAACCGGGACAGTGGTAGAGACCCAGTACTTC. This translates into CASSRTGTVVETQYF. The complete variable domain, with remaining parts taken from reference TRBV11-2 and TRBJ2-5, reads EAGVAQSPRYKIIEKRQSVAFWCNPISGHATLYWYQQILGQGPKLLIQFQNNGVVDDSQLPKDRFSAERLKGVDSTLKIQPAKLEDSAVYLCASSRTGTVVETQYFGPGTRLLVL.

As regards this clone: The junction shows a germline mismatch at one end, possibly a read error. The CDR3 loop is CASNLGGRDNQPQHF. The DNA of the CDR3 is TGTGCCAGCAACTTGGGTGGCAGGGATAATCAGCCCCAGCATTTT. The chain has TRBV5-6 and TRBJ1-5, with D possibly being TRBD1 (5 bases). The CDR3 length is 15 residues. Germline V gene lookup returns CDR1 SGHDT and CDR2 YYEEEE.

This clone was counted a few times. V and J are TRBV7-2 and TRBJ2-5, with 11 bases aligning to TRBD2. The CDR3 has 16 amino acids. V shed 2 bases and J 4 bases; nucleotides not matched to a gene: 6. Looked up from germline, CDR1 is SGHTA and CDR2 is FQGNSA. The CDR3 nucleotides read TGTGCCAGCAGCTTACAACTAGCGGGGGACGGAGAGACCCAGTACTTC. Translating it yields CASSLQLAGDGETQYF. The whole variable domain, remainder taken from reference TRBV7-2 and TRBJ2-5, is GAGVSQSPSNKVTEKGKDVELRCDPISGHTALYWYRQSLGQGLEFLIYFQGNSAPDKSGLPSDRFSAERTGGSVSTLTIQRTQQEDSAVYLCASSLQLAGDGETQYFGPGTRLLVL.

CDR3 sequence reads: CASSPRAGKGGYTF. The CDR3 coding sequence is TGTGCCAGCAGCCCCCGGGCGGGAAAGGGTGGCTACACCTTC. The rearrangement uses TRBV7-9 and TRBJ1-2; no definite D call. The germline gives CDR1 SEHNR, CDR2 FQNEAQ (reference sequence). The V and J ends lost 5 bases and 7 bases respectively, with 17 bases between them. The CDR3 has 14 residues.

The rearrangement links TRBV18 to TRBJ1-1; the D gene is possibly TRBD1 (5 bases). In germline, CDR1 is KGHSH, CDR2 LQKENI. CDR3 length equals 14 residues. V was cut by 2 bases and J by 0 bases, with 7 bases left in between. CDR3 loop: CASSPDSMNTEAFF. The CDR3 bases are TGTGCCAGCTCACCAGACAGCATGAACACTGAAGCTTTCTTT.

This clone was found a few times. This chain connects TRBV21-1 to TRBJ1-1. TRBV21-1 is assigned pseudogene status. This CDR3 has 13 residues. For the CDR3, the DNA is TGTGCCAGCAGCAATGCCGGGAACACTGAAGCTTTCTTT. Amino acid sequence: CASSNAGNTEAFF.